This is a list of T cell receptor beta chains from one sample in a study of blood T cell repertoires in COVID-19. Only in-frame clones appear in the TCRdb table, and some are missing; sequencing was by immunoSEQ multiplex PCR. The top ten clones hold roughly 11% of a sample with about 130,000 clones, more than 75% of them seen once. Specimen: peripheral blood. Receptors originate from a man in his 60s who had recovered from COVID-19. Each CDR3 is given with its conserved first and last residue. The D gene is left open where the match is weak. Rows may omit the clone size; those that give it use once, few, many or a size class.

>TRBJ2-3|.|.|TRBV7-2
TGTGCCAGCAGCTTAGCCAGGGGCACAGATACGCAGTATTTT
CASSLARGTDTQYF
>TRBJ2-5|.|.|TRBV9
TGTGCCAGCAGCGGTGGTGGGCTGGAGACCCAGTACTTC
CASSGGGLETQYF
>TRBJ2-7|.|.|TRBV7-3
TGTGCCAGCAGCTTAAACCCCAGGGGCGAGCAGTACTTC
CASSLNPRGEQYF
>TRBJ2-3|.|.|TRBV7-2
TGTGCCAGCAGCGCCCACGTCAGTTACACAGATACGCAGTATTTT
CASSAHVSYTDTQYF
>TRBJ1-4|once|.|TRBV6-5
TGTGCCAGCAGCCAAGGGGGAACTAATGAAAAACTGTTTTTT
CASSQGGTNEKLFF
>TRBJ1-1|once|TRBD1|TRBV15
TGTGCCACCAGCAATGGCAGGGGGCGACTTTGGAAGGGAACTGAAGCTTTCTTT
CATSNGRGRLWKGTEAFF
>TRBJ2-7|.|TRBD2|TRBV7-2
TGTGCCAGCAGTAGACCGGGACTAGCCTACGAGCAGTACTTC
CASSRPGLAYEQYF
>TRBJ2-1|few|.|TRBV11-2
TGTGCCAGCAGCCTCGTTCAGGGGAATCCTGGCGATGAGCAGTTCTTC
CASSLVQGNPGDEQFF
>TRBJ2-6|.|TRBD1|TRBV19
TGTGCCAGTAGTATAGGGGGCAGGGGGAAGGCTGGGGCCAACGTCCTGACTTTC
CASSIGGRGKAGANVLTF
>TRBJ2-7|.|.|TRBV4-2
TGTGCCAGCAGCCAAGATATGCTGACGGGCTACGAGCAGTACTTC
CASSQDMLTGYEQYF
>TRBJ1-2|.|TRBD1|TRBV9
TGTGCCAGCAGCATGACAGGGTCCTATGGCTACACCTTC
CASSMTGSYGYTF
>TRBJ2-5|.|TRBD2|TRBV7-2
TGTGCCAGCAGAAGACTAGCCGGAGAGACCCAGTACTTC
CASRRLAGETQYF
>TRBJ1-2|.|TRBD1|TRBV27
TGTGCCAGCAGATGGGACAGGGACTACGATGGCTACACCTTC
CASRWDRDYDGYTF
>TRBJ2-1|many|.|TRBV6-5
TGTGCCAGCAGTTACCTTCGGGGGACGAATGAGCAGTTCTTC
CASSYLRGTNEQFF
>TRBJ2-2|.|.|TRBV7-2
TGTGCCAGCAGCTTAAGGAGGGCCCGTACCGGGGAGCTGTTTTTT
CASSLRRARTGELFF
>TRBJ2-3|.|TRBD1|TRBV30
TGTGCCTGGAGTGTGGACAGGGATCCTTCCCGAGGGGAGAATACGCAGTATTTT
CAWSVDRDPSRGENTQYF
>TRBJ2-7|.|.|TRBV7-9
TGTGCCAGCAGCTTACTACAGGGTTCCAAGCAGTACTTC
CASSLLQGSKQYF
>TRBJ1-6|.|TRBD1|TRBV7-2
TGTGCCAGCAGCATAGCGTACAGGGGTAATTCACCCCTCCACTTT
CASSIAYRGNSPLHF
>TRBJ2-7|.|TRBD1|TRBV3-1/TRBV3-2
TGTGCCAGCAGCCAGGGGATTAGACAGGGGGGTTGCTACGAGCAGTACTTC
CASSQGIRQGGCYEQYF
>TRBJ1-1|.|.|TRBV5-5
TGTGCCAGCAGCTGGAGCCAGGGGTTGAACACTGAAGCTTTCTTT
CASSWSQGLNTEAFF
>TRBJ1-2|.|TRBD1|TRBV28
TGTGCCAGCAGTTTATTACAGGGGGGATATGGCTACACCTTC
CASSLLQGGYGYTF
>TRBJ2-3|.|TRBD2|TRBV29-1
TGCAGCGTTGAAGGGAGCGGGGGGGCGAATCCAGATACGCAGTATTTT
CSVEGSGGANPDTQYF